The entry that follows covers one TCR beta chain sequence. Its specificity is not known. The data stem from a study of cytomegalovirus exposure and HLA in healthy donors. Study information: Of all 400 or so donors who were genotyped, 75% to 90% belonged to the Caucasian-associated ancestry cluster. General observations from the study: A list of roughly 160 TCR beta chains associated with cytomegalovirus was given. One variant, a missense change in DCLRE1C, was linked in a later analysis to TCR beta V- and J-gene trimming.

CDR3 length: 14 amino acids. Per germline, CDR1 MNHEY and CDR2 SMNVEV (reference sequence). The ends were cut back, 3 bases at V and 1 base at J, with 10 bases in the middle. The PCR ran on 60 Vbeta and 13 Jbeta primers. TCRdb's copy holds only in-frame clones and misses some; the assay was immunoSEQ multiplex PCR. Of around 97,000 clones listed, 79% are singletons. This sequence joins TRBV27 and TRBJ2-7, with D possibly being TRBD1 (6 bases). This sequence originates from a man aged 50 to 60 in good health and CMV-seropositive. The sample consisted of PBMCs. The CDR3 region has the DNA TGTGCCAGCAGTTTTGGGACAACGTCCTACGAGCAGTACTTC. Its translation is CASSFGTTSYEQYF.